Listed below are T cell receptor beta chains from one sample, sequenced in a study of T cells after posttransplantation cyclophosphamide. Sequencing was performed with immunoSEQ multiplex PCR; in TCRdb, only in-frame clones are kept and a portion is missing. The table has 6,000 or so clones, 70% to 85% seen once; the top ten hold around 3.3%. Sequences were derived from CD4+ T cells sorted from blood, sampled roughly 350 days after allogeneic stem cell transplant with posttransplant cyclophosphamide. The source of these receptors is a male patient aged 45-60 years who received an allogeneic stem cell transplant from a related donor and was CMV-positive. Some T cells here may be from the graft donor. CDR3s include the opening cysteine and the closing phenylalanine or tryptophan. D genes are given only for firm matches. Expanded clones get a size class; other rows say once, few or many, or leave the size out.

j_call d_call v_call clone_size cdr3_nt cdr3_aa
TRBJ2-7 NA TRBV7-5 NA TGTGCCAGAAGCTCCATGGACTTTGAGCAGTACTTC CARSSMDFEQYF
TRBJ1-2 NA TRBV7-9 NA TGTGCCAGCAGCTTAGGCGGGGTCCACTATGGCTACACCTTC CASSLGGVHYGYTF
TRBJ1-4 TRBD1 TRBV5-5 NA TGTGCCAGCAGCCGGACAGGGGGAACTCTTGAAAAACTGTTTTTT CASSRTGGTLEKLFF
TRBJ2-5 NA TRBV29-1 NA TGCAGCGTTGCCGCCGGTAGCGAGACCCAGTACTTC CSVAAGSETQYF
TRBJ1-1 NA TRBV25-1 NA TGTGCCAGCACTCAATCGGGGGGGAACACTGAAGCTTTCTTT CASTQSGGNTEAFF
TRBJ1-1 NA TRBV19 NA TGTGCCAGTAGTATACAGGAACCGAACACTGAAGCTTTCTTT CASSIQEPNTEAFF
TRBJ2-5 TRBD2 TRBV12-5 NA TGTGCTAGTGGTTTTGGACTAGCGGGAATGTCCGAGACCCAGTACTTC CASGFGLAGMSETQYF
TRBJ2-1 TRBD1 TRBV6-1 NA TGTGCCAGCAGCAATGGACAGGGTTTTTGGGATGAGCAGTTCTTC CASSNGQGFWDEQFF
TRBJ2-3 NA TRBV4-1 NA TGCGCCAGCAGCTTTGACAGTGGTAGCACAGATACGCAGTATTTT CASSFDSGSTDTQYF
TRBJ1-5 NA TRBV13 NA TGTGCCAGCGGGCGCGGCAATCAGCCCCAGCATTTT CASGRGNQPQHF
TRBJ2-1 TRBD2 TRBV2 NA TGTGCCAGCAGTGATGGGACTAGCGGCTACAATGAGCAGTTCTTC CASSDGTSGYNEQFF
TRBJ2-5 NA TRBV2 NA TGTGCCAGCCACTACGTTCACGGGGAGACCCAGTACTTC CASHYVHGETQYF
TRBJ2-3 NA TRBV7-2 NA TGTGCCAGCAGCCCGGGGTACGGGGATACGCAGTATTTT CASSPGYGDTQYF
TRBJ1-1 NA TRBV6-6 NA TGTGCCAGCAGCTCCCACATTGAGACCTCGGGAGCTTTCTTT CASSSHIETSGAFF
TRBJ2-7 NA TRBV29-1 once TGCAGCGTTGATCTGGGGCGCTCCAACGAGCAGTACTTC CSVDLGRSNEQYF
TRBJ2-5 NA TRBV2 NA TGTGCCAGCAGTGAAGCGGGGGCGGTCCAAGAGACCCAGTACTTC CASSEAGAVQETQYF
TRBJ2-7 NA TRBV7-6 NA TGTGCCAGCAGCTTGGAATGGGCTTACGAGCAGTACTTC CASSLEWAYEQYF
TRBJ1-2 NA TRBV2 NA TGTGCCAGCAGTAGCACAGGATACTCTAACTATGGCTACACCTTC CASSSTGYSNYGYTF
TRBJ2-3 TRBD2 TRBV5-1 NA TGCGCCAGCAGCTCGGGACTAGCGGATAGCACAGATACGCAGTATTTT CASSSGLADSTDTQYF
TRBJ2-2 NA TRBV19 NA TGTGCCAGTAGTATACCCCTCTACACCGGGGAGCTGTTTTTT CASSIPLYTGELFF
TRBJ2-3 TRBD1 TRBV7-6 NA TGTGCCAGCAGCTCTCACAGGGGGCGCGGGGACACAGATACGCAGTATTTT CASSSHRGRGDTDTQYF
TRBJ1-1 TRBD1 TRBV19 NA TGTGCCAGTAGTAAGGGCCGGGACAGATCGATGGCTGAAGCTTTCTTT CASSKGRDRSMAEAFF
TRBJ2-2 TRBD1 TRBV2 once TGTGCCAGCAGTGAACAGGGGGCAGGGGAGCTGTTTTTT CASSEQGAGELFF